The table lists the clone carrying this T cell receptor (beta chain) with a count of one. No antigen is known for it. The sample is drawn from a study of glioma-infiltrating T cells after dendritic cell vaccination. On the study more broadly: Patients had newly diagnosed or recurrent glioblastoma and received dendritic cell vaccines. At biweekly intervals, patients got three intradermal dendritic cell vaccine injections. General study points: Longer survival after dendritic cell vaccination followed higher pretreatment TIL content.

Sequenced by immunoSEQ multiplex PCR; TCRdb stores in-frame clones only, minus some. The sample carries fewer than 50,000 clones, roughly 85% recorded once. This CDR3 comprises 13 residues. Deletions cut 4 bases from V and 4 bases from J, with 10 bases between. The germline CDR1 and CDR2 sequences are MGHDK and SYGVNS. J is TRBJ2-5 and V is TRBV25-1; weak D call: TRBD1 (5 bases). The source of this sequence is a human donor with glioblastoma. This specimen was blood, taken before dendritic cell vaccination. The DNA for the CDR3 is TGTGCCAGCAGTGCTTTTGGGGCAGAGACCCAGTACTTC. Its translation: CASSAFGAETQYF.